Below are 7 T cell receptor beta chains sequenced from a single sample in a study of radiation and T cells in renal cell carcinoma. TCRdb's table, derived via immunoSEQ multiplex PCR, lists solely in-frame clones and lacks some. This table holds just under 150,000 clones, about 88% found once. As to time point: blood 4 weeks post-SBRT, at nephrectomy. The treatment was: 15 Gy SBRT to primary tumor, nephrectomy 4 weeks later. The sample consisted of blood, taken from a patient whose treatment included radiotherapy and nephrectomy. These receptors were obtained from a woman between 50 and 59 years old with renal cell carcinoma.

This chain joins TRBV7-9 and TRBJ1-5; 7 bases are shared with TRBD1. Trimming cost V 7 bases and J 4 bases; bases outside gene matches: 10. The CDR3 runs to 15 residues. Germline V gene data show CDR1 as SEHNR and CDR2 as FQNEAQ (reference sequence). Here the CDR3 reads CASTRGELGNQPQHF. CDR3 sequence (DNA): TGTGCCAGCACCAGGGGGGAATTAGGAAATCAGCCCCAGCATTTT.

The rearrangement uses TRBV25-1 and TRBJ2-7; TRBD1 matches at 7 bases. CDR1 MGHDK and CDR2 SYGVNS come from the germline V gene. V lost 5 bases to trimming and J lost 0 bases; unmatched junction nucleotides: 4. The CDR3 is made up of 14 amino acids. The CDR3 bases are TGTGCCAGCAGTAACTGGGACAGCTCCTACGAGCAGTACTTC. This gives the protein CASSNWDSSYEQYF.

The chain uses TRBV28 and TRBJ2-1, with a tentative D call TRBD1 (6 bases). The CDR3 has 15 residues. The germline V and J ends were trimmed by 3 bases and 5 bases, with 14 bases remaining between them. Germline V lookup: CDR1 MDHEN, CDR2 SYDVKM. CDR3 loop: CASSFGSRGNNEQFF. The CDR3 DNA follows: TGTGCCAGCAGTTTCGGGTCGAGGGGGAACAATGAGCAGTTCTTC.

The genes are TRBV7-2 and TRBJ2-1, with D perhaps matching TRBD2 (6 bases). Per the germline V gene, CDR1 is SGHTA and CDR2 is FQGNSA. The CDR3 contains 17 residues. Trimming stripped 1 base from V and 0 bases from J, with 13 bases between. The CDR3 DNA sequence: TGTGCCAGCAGCTTAGAAGGGATAGCGGTCTCCTACAATGAGCAGTTCTTC. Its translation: CASSLEGIAVSYNEQFF.

For the CDR3, the DNA is TGTGCCAGCAGTTCACAGGTTTCCTACGAGCAGTACTTC. Translation gives CASSSQVSYEQYF. J is TRBJ2-7 and V is TRBV27, with D perhaps TRBD1 (5 bases). The CDR3 spans 13 residues. V dropped 4 bases and J dropped 1 base, with 8 bases sitting between them. CDR1 MNHEY and CDR2 SMNVEV come from the germline V gene (reference sequence).

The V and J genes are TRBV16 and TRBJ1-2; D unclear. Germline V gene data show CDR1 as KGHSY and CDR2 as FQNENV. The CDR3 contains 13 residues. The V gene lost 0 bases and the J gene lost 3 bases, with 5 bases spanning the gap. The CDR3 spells CASSQSQDYGYTF. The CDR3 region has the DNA TGTGCCAGCAGCCAATCGCAGGACTATGGCTACACCTTC. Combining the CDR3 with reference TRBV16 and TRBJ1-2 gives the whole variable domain GEEVAQTPKHLVRGEGQKAKLYCAPIKGHSYVFWYQQVLKNEFKFLISFQNENVFDETGMPKERFSAKCLPNSPCSLEIQATKLEDSAVYFCASSQSQDYGYTFGSGTRLTVV.

The CDR3 sequence: CASSAEGEQFF. The CDR3, as DNA: TGCGCCAGCAGCGCGGAGGGTGAGCAGTTCTTC. The chain has TRBV5-1 and TRBJ2-1; D is possibly TRBD2 (6 bases). V was shortened by 4 bases and J by 9 bases, with 8 bases between the two germline ends. Germline V gene sequence: CDR1 SGHRS, CDR2 YFSETQ. The CDR3 totals 11 residues. Variable domain in full (rest from reference TRBV5-1 and TRBJ2-1): KAGVTQTPRYLIKTRGQQVTLSCSPISGHRSVSWYQQTPGQGLQFLFEYFSETQRNKGNFPGRFSGRQFSNSRSEMNVSTLELGDSALYLCASSAEGEQFFGPGTRLTVL.